This record looks at one T cell receptor (beta chain) sequence and its context. There is no known antigen for this receptor. Nothing much larger sits one base from this clone, and base qualities are not available. This sample was taken from a study of blood T cells in healthy people across ages (dated by TCRdb to about 2015). Notes on the research overall: In model experiments, roughly one uniquely barcoded TCR beta cDNA molecule per two T cells was captured by template switching. Donors were grouped into four age groups: young (average roughly 15 years), middle-aged (39), aged (around 66) and long-lived (approximately 82). To avoid experimental bias, donors of different ages were distributed randomly across sequencing lanes. The study measured age-related changes in TCR beta repertoire diversity using deep sequencing normalized with unique cDNA molecular identifiers. Using the same blood draw, the study looked at two additional independent replicas of 1 million unique cDNA reads for two donors, one aged 18 to 29 and the other aged 80 or older. The study at large found these results: Estimates of total diversity based on one million sequenced T cells were regarded as lower bounds and as underestimates. Donor CMV infection status was unknown, potentially confounding age-related changes in expanded clonotypes. As age increased, observed TCR beta diversity per million T cells dropped in a roughly linear way, and a significant reduction was already evident by age about 40. The percentage of naive T cells measured by flow cytometry correlated strongly with observed TCR beta diversity. Because profiling used bulk unsorted PBMCs, naive and antigen-experienced compartments could not be compared conclusively. Compared with the aged group, the long-lived group had more naive CD4+ T cells, fewer expanded clones and increased TCR diversity, a pattern suggesting age selection.

The CDR3 numbers 11 residues from cysteine through phenylalanine. The kept DNA is CDR3 alone, 33 bases in frame from the first base. From the germline V gene, CDR1 is SQVTM and CDR2 is ANQGSEA. V and J are truncated by 6 bases and 8 bases respectively, leaving an intervening sequence of 13 bases. Libraries were made using 5' RACE. Sequencing was carried out with an Illumina HiSeq 2500. The second PCR ran for about 6 to 12 cycles and used a J-beta primer mix along with a sample-barcoded 5' primer. A unique molecular identifier was introduced onto each TCR beta cDNA molecule by a template-switch 5' adaptor carrying 12 random nucleotides. Each sample yielded at least 3 million CDR3-containing paired-end reads. First-strand cDNA was synthesized from all RNA with the Mint cDNA synthesis kit, primed by a TRBC-specific oligonucleotide. All cDNA was treated with uracil-DNA glycosylase and then went through a first 18-cycle PCR with the universal primers M1SS and BC2_uni_R. Per the authors' processing: Normalization of each sample was performed by random selection of 1 million high-quality reads, each carrying a distinct molecular identifier. Instead of being binned into consensus sequences, reads that shared molecular identifiers were thrown out. CDR3 identification, clonotype clustering and error correction used MiTCR with a Q25 quality threshold and the strictest error-elimination algorithm. A nonparametric unseen species model with Euler transformation was used to estimate a lower bound on total TCR beta diversity. Using fastp at Q25 and MiXCR, TCRdb reprocessed the public reads and kept productive beta chains. Each CDR3 protein gets just one entry, which takes the most common genes and DNA from the rows behind it. TCRdb's processing, not the authors', yielded these V and J calls. This sample lists roughly 900,000 distinct CDR3 sequences; 45% to 50% were detected once. Of the sample, around 15% is held by the ten largest clones.

Systemically healthy Caucasian individuals from Russia, about 38 in total and aged roughly 6 to 100 years, were included as donors. Each donor gave 8 to 10 milliliters of peripheral blood, collected into EDTA-treated Vacutainer tubes. Ficoll-Paque density-gradient centrifugation was used to isolate PBMCs, with at least 6.5 million per sample. Trizol reagent was used to extract total RNA from the PBMCs, yielding at least 5 micrograms per sample. For every donor, flow cytometry on a PBMC aliquot measured the percentage of naive CD45RAhigh/CD27high T cells. The sequence joins TRBV29-1 to TRBJ1-2, with TRBD1 tentatively as D gene (5 bases match). The receptor comes from a man aged 30 to 45 in good health. The sequenced sample was blood. The nucleotides are TGCAGCGTAATGGGGGGAGAAGGCTACACCTTC. Translated, this gives CSVMGGEGYTF. Where the CDR3 stops, the reference TRBV29-1 and TRBJ1-2 genes take over; the full variable domain is SAVISQKPSRDICQRGTSLTIQCQVDSQVTMMFWYRQQPGQSLTLIATANQGSEATYESGFVIDKFPISRPNLTFSTLTVSNMSPEDSSIYLCSVMGGEGYTFGSGTRLTVV.